The 16 T cell receptor beta chains below all came from one sample that was sequenced in a study of vaccination and CD4 T cells after COVID-19 (dated by TCRdb to between 2021 and 2024). No antigens are known for them. The treatment or condition label on this specimen signifies: roughly 10-day PBMC culture with coronavirus spike peptide pools or control peptides (ViraFEST assay). Libraries came from PCR. The reads were generated on an Illumina iSeq 100. At the Johns Hopkins FTIC core, DNA from the cultured CD4+ T cells underwent TCR sequencing with the Oncomine TCR Beta short-read assay. TCRdb ran its own pipeline on the public reads, namely fastp trimming at Q25 and MiXCR clone calling, and kept in-frame beta chains. CDR3 protein duplicates are merged, each entry listing the most common genes and DNA. The sample table lists about 17,000 distinct CDR3 sequences, about 44% of them with a count of one. The ten largest clones represent more than 15% of the sample.

This specimen was CD4+ T cells from blood, cultured in vitro, taken before SARS-CoV-2 vaccination. The receptor source for this set is a human donor who received a COVID-19 vaccine.

Written as DNA, the CDR3 is TGTGCCATCATGGGAGGTACTAGCGGGACAGATACGCAGTATTTT. It is translated as CAIMGGTSGTDTQYF. The chain has TRBV10-3 and TRBJ2-3; 9 nucleotides line up with TRBD2. The CDR3 extends over 15 amino acids. The junction had 8 bases not matched to a gene; V was cut back by 7 bases and J by 3 bases. CDR1 is ENHRY and CDR2 is SYGVKD in the germline V gene.

The chain carries TRBV19 and TRBJ1-3; tentative D call: TRBD1 (6 bases). Trimming cost V 7 bases and J 6 bases, with 16 bases left between them. The CDR3 totals 14 residues. The germline V gene encodes CDR1 LNHDA and CDR2 SQIVND (reference sequence). The DNA of the CDR3 is TGTGCCAGTACTCCTTCGACGGGGGCAAACACCATATATTTT. It specifies CASTPSTGANTIYF.

The chain carries TRBV11-3 and TRBJ1-5, with a tentative D call TRBD1 (5 bases). The germline V gene has CDR1 SGHNT and CDR2 YENEEA. The CDR3 totals 18 residues. V dropped 0 bases and J dropped 5 bases, with 20 bases sitting between them. Here the CDR3 reads CASSLDPRDLGRHQPQHF. The CDR3 DNA follows: TGTGCCAGCAGCTTAGATCCGAGGGACCTTGGGCGGCATCAGCCCCAGCATTTT. Filled out from reference TRBV11-3 and TRBJ1-5, the complete variable domain reads EAGVVQSPRYKIIEKKQPVAFWCNPISGHNTLYWYLQNLGQGPELLIRYENEEAVDDSQLPKDRFSAERLKGVDSTLKIQPAELGDSAVYLCASSLDPRDLGRHQPQHFGDGTRLSIL.

This chain uses TRBV10-1 with TRBJ1-1, with D possibly matching TRBD1 (6 bases). The CDR3 covers 14 residues. The V end lost 4 bases, the J end lost 4 bases, and 13 bases lay between the germline ends. CDR1 is WNHNN and CDR2 is SYGVQD in the germline V gene (reference sequence). This chain's CDR3 is CASSGTGYTTEAFF. CDR3 DNA: TGCGCCAGCAGTGGTACAGGGTACACCACTGAAGCTTTCTTT.

V usage is TRBV6-1 and J usage is TRBJ1-1; D is unresolved. The germline V gene encodes CDR1 MNHNS and CDR2 SASEGT. The CDR3 consists of 17 residues. The V end was cut by 6 bases, the J end by 4 bases, with 24 bases between. In DNA form, the CDR3 reads TGTGCCAGCAGAAGAAAATGGGGATCTGCATCGAGCACTGAAGCTTTCTTT. This codes for CASRRKWGSASSTEAFF.

A few counts support this clonotype. The chain links TRBV6-1 to TRBJ2-2, with TRBD1 matching 8 bases. The CDR3 extends over 14 amino acids. The germline CDR1 and CDR2 sequences are MNHNS and SASEGT. Unmatched junction bases numbered 8, after V lost 6 bases and J lost 8 bases. The CDR3 loop reads CASSPTRDRGELFF. As DNA, the CDR3 is TGTGCCAGCAGCCCAACCCGGGACAGGGGGGAGCTGTTTTTT.

The chain has TRBV14 and TRBJ1-3, with D possibly TRBD1 on 6 matching bases. The V gene's germline CDR1 is SGHDN and CDR2 FVKESK. V lost 2 bases and J 0 bases, leaving 17 bases between the germline ends. CDR3 length: 18 amino acids. CDR3 amino acids: CASSQRGVDSFSGNTIYF. The CDR3 bases are TGTGCCAGCAGCCAACGCGGCGTGGACAGTTTCTCTGGAAACACCATATATTTT.

This clonotype was counted a few times. The V and J genes are TRBV24-1 and TRBJ2-7; perhaps TRBD2 as D (6 bases). Germline loops: CDR1 KGHDR, CDR2 SFDVKD. The V end lost 3 bases, the J end lost 6 bases, and 14 bases lay between the germline ends. There are 14 residues in the CDR3. The CDR3, as DNA: TGTGCCACCAGTGATGGTTATCCCGGGGGCGAGCAGTACTTC. Residues: CATSDGYPGGEQYF.

This chain joins TRBV2 and TRBJ1-5, with a weak D call TRBD1 (5 bases). CDR1 and CDR2 from the germline V gene are SNHLY and FYNNEI. The CDR3 sequence is 14 residues long. Trimming pared 3 bases from V and 7 bases from J, leaving 13 bases between. The CDR3 bases are TGTGCCAGCAGTGAGCTTGGAGGGGACCAGCCCCAGCATTTT. Encoded protein: CASSELGGDQPQHF. Supplemented by reference TRBV2 and TRBJ1-5, the full variable domain reads EPEVTQTPSHQVTQMGQEVILRCVPISNHLYFYWYRQILGQKVEFLVSFYNNEISEKSEIFDDQFSVERPDGSNFTLKIRSTKLEDSAMYFCASSELGGDQPQHFGDGTRLSIL.

The chain combines TRBV7-2 with TRBJ2-4; TRBD2 matches 14 bases. Germline V gene data show CDR1 as SGHTA and CDR2 as FQGNSA. Germline trimming cut 6 bases from V and 6 bases from J; bases unmatched to any gene: 4. The CDR3 contains 15 residues. In DNA form, the CDR3 reads TGTGCCAGCAGTTCGGGACTAGCGGGGGTAAACATTCAGTACTTC. This translates into CASSSGLAGVNIQYF. Filled out from reference TRBV7-2 and TRBJ2-4, the complete variable domain reads GAGVSQSPSNKVTEKGKDVELRCDPISGHTALYWYRQSLGQGLEFLIYFQGNSAPDKSGLPSDRFSAERTGGSVSTLTIQRTQQEDSAVYLCASSSGLAGVNIQYFGAGTRLSVL.

The V gene is TRBV2, the J gene TRBJ1-3, with TRBD1 as a possible D gene (5 bases). This CDR3 spans 16 amino acids. V lost 8 bases and J 1 base, leaving 18 bases between the germline ends. Germline loops: CDR1 SNHLY, CDR2 FYNNEI. CDR3: CASGGNRLISGNTIYF. Here the CDR3 DNA reads TGTGCCAGCGGTGGGAACAGGCTTATTTCTGGAAACACCATATATTTT. Complete variable domain (other parts from reference TRBV2 and TRBJ1-3): EPEVTQTPSHQVTQMGQEVILRCVPISNHLYFYWYRQILGQKVEFLVSFYNNEISEKSEIFDDQFSVERPDGSNFTLKIRSTKLEDSAMYFCASGGNRLISGNTIYFGEGSWLTVV.

This clonotype was detected a few times. The CDR3 loop reads CASSLGHLNTEAFF. The CDR3 coding sequence is TGCGCCAGCAGCTTGGGACATTTGAACACTGAAGCTTTCTTT. The chain employs TRBV5-1 and TRBJ1-1; no reliable D call. The germline gives CDR1 SGHRS, CDR2 YFSETQ. V was trimmed by 0 bases and J by 0 bases, leaving 6 bases between them. This CDR3 is 14 amino acids long.

The CDR3, as DNA: TGTGCCAGCAGTATCGGGTCAGCCGGGATCTACACCTTC. Translating it yields CASSIGSAGIYTF. The chain uses TRBV12-3 or TRBV12-4 and TRBJ1-2; D gene unclear. V dropped 5 bases and J dropped 10 bases, with 17 bases sitting between them. This CDR3 is built from 13 residues.

Regarding this clonotype: One junction end does not reproduce the germline sequence, and a read error may be involved. The chain links TRBV6-1 to TRBJ2-2; a possible D gene is TRBD2 (6 bases). The CDR3 is made up of 16 amino acids. CDR1 is MNHNS and CDR2 is SASEGT in the germline V gene. CDR3 DNA: TGTGCCATCAGTGAGTCGAAGGGAGGAAGCACCGGGGAGCTGTTTTTT. This gives the protein CAISESKGGSTGELFF.

This chain uses TRBV4-1 with TRBJ1-2; the match to TRBD1 covers 7 bases. The CDR3 extends over 14 amino acids. Germline CDR1 reads MGHRA; CDR2 reads YSYEKL. The V segment lost 1 base and the J segment 4 bases; nucleotides outside the gene matches: 3. The CDR3 reads CASSQGGTVYGYTF. In nucleotides, the CDR3 is TGCGCCAGCAGCCAAGGGGGGACAGTCTATGGCTACACCTTC.

The gene calls are TRBV7-3 and TRBJ1-2; D perhaps matches TRBD1 (6 bases). V was clipped by 0 bases and J by 7 bases, with 12 bases between them. The CDR3 runs 14 residues. Germline V gene data show CDR1 as SGHTA and CDR2 as FQGTGA. CDR3 loop: CASSLTYGGPGYTF. Here the CDR3 DNA reads TGTGCCAGCAGCTTAACTTATGGGGGGCCTGGCTACACCTTC.